The text below deals with one T cell receptor (beta chain). TCRdb keeps only in-frame clones here, not all; method: immunoSEQ multiplex PCR. In the table there are several thousand clones, roughly 21% of which are singletons. This CDR3 has 12 amino acids. Looked up from germline, CDR1 is ENHRY and CDR2 is SYGVKD. Trimming pared 2 bases from V and 7 bases from J, leaving 9 bases between. The data were obtained in a study of sequential checkpoint blockade in melanoma. Treatment defined: randomized to nivolumab then ipilimumab (arm A) or the reverse (arm B). The receptor was isolated from a human patient with melanoma. Some clones in this sample may be carry-over from other donors' samples. The specimen comprised tumor tissue (inferred from file names), sampled from a patient given nivolumab and ipilimumab in sequence. The chain carries TRBV10-3 and TRBJ2-7; D is uncertain. CDR3 coding DNA: TGTGCCATCAGTGAGGCAGTTCGGGAGCAGTACTTC. This sequence encodes CAISEAVREQYF.